The clone carrying this T cell receptor beta chain occurred once. Antigen: not known. The sample carries other DNA sequences with the same CDR3. Naive CD4+ cells were CD45RA-selected; the remaining cells were memory. Repertoires were generated with immunoSEQ multiplex PCR, while TCRdb's copy carries only in-frame clones and drops some. The data show under 2,500,000 clones, nearly 97% seen once. This specimen belongs to a study of shared clonotypes between healthy human individuals. Across the whole study: CD4 naive cells filled three plates per donor, CD4 memory three, CD8 naive two and CD8 memory one.

Findings and caveats of the study: Sorted-subset samples were not fully sequenced, rarefaction indicated. Among donors, the sharing of clonotypes was expected to be influenced by sequencing depth.

The trim removed 4 bases at V and 6 bases at J, leaving 6 bases unmatched. CDR1 and CDR2 (germline): GTSNPN, SVGIG (reference sequence). The CDR3 sequence is 13 residues long. The chain combines TRBV30 with TRBJ1-5; 7 nucleotides match TRBD1. The source is a man aged 18 to 29 in good health. The sample was naive CD4+ T cells sorted from blood. Subset of the sample: CD45RA+ positively selected. The CDR3 sequence is CAWTGQGGQPQHF. Written as DNA, the CDR3 is TGTGCCTGGACAGGTCAGGGGGGTCAGCCCCAGCATTTT.